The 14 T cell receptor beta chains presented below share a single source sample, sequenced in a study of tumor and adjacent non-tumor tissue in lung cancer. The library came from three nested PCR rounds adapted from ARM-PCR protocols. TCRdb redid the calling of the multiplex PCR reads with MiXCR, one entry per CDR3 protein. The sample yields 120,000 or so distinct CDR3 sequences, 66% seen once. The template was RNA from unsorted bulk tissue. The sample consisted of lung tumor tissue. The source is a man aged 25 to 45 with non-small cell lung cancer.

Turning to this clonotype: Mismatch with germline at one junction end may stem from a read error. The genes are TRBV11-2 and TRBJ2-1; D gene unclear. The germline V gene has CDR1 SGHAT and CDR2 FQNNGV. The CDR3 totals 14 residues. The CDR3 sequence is CDSSPRPGCNERFF. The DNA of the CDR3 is TGTGACAGCAGCCCCCGACCCGGTTGCAATGAGCGGTTCTTC.

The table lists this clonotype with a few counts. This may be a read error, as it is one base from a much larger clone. CDR3 bases: TGCGCCAGCAGCCAGATGACTAGCAGCGAGACCAAGTACTTC. Its translation: CASSQMTSSETKYF. This chain connects TRBV4-3 to TRBJ2-5; 7 nucleotides match TRBD2. Per the germline V gene, CDR1 is LGHNA and CDR2 is YSLEER. The CDR3 extends over 14 amino acids.

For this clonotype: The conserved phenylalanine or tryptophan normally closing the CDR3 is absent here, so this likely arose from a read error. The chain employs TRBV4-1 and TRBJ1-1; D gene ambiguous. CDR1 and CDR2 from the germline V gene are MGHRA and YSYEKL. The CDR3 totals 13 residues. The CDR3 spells CTSSQGSVTEAFC. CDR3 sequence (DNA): TGCACCAGCAGCCAAGGCTCAGTTACTGAAGCTTTCTGT.

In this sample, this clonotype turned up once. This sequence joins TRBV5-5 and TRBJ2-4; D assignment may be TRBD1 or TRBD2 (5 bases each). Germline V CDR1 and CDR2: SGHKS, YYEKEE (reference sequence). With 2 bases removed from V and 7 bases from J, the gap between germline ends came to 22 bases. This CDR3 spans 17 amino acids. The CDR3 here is CASSLWDVGDADNIQYF. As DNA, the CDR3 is TGTGCCAGCAGCTTATGGGATGTGGGGGACGCGGATAACATTCAGTACTTC.

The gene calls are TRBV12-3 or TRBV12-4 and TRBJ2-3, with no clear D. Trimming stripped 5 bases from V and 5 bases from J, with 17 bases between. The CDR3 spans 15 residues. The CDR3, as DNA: TGTGCCAGCAGTCCGACCGGCAATCGACTAGATACGCAGTATTTT. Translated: CASSPTGNRLDTQYF.

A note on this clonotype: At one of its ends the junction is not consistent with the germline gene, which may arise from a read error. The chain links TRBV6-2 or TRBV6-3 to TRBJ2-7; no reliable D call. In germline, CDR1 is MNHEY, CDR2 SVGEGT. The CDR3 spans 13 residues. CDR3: CASSSVFKYEQYF. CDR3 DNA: TGTGCCAGCAGTTCGGTATTTAAATACGAGCAGTACTTT.

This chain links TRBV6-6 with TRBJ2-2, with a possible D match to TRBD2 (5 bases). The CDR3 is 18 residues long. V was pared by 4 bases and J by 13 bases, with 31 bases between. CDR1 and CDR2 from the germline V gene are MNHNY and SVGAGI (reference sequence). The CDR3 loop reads CASSSGFPEDQYTGVLFF. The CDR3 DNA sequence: TGTGCCAGCAGTTCCGGCTTTCCGGAGGACCAGTACACCGGAGTGCTGTTTTTT.

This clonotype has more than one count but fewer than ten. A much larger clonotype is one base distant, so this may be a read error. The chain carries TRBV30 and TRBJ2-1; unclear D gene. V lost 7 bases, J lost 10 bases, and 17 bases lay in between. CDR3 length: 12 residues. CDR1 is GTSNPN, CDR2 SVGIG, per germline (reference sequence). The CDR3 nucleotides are TGTGCCTCGAAAGGGCCGCAGTTAGAGCAGTTCTTC. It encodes CASKGPQLEQFF.

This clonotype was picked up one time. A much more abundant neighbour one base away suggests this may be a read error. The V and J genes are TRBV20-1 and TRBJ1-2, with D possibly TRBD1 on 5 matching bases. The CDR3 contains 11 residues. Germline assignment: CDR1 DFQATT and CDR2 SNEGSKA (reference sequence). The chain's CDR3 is CSARRGIWTRF. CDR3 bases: TGCAGTGCTAGACGGGGTATATGGACACGATTC.

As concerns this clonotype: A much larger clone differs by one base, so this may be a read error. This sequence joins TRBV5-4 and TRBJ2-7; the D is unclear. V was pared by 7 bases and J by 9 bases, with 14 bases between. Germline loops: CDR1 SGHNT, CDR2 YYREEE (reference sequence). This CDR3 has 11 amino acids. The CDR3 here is CASGSPHGQYF. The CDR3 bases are TGTGCCAGCGGATCCCCCCACGGGCAGTACTTC.

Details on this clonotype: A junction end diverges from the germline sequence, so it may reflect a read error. CDR3 sequence reads: CVSSFGRDSPLHF. The CDR3 DNA is TGTGTCAGCAGTTTCGGGAGGGACTCACCCCTCCACTTT. This chain uses TRBV12-3 or TRBV12-4 with TRBJ1-6; weak D call: TRBD1 (5 bases). The CDR3 contains 13 residues.

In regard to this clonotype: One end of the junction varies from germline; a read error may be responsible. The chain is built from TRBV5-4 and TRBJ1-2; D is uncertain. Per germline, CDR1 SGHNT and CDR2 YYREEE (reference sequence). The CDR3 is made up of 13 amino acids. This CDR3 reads CACRSGIGNGYTF. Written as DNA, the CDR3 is TGTGCCTGCAGGTCCGGGATAGGGAATGGCTACACCTTT.

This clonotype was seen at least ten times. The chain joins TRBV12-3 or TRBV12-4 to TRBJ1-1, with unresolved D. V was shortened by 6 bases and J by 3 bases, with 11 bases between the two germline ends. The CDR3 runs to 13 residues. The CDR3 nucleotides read TGTGCCAGCAGCCCCGGTCGGTACACTGAAGCTTTCTTT. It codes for CASSPGRYTEAFF.

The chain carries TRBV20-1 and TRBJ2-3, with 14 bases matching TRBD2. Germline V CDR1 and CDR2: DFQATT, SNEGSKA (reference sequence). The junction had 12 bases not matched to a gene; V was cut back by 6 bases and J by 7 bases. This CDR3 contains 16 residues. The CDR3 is CSAKSGTSGRTYTQYF. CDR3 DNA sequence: TGCAGTGCGAAGAGTGGGACTAGCGGGAGAACGTATACGCAGTATTTT.